This TCR beta chain derives from a study of shared clonotypes between healthy human individuals. Study-level findings and limits: About 5% of naive CD4 clonotypes were shared across four donors.

Comment on this clone: Its antigen remains unknown.

Germline CDR1 is MDHEN and CDR2 is SYDVKM. This CDR3 is built from 15 residues. V was cut by 2 bases and J by 2 bases, with 12 bases left in between. Assay used: immunoSEQ multiplex PCR; TCRdb lists only in-frame clones, some missing. The sample holds fewer than 2.5 million clones, approximately 93% seen once. Sequencing was carried out using naive CD4+ T cells from PBMCs. Subset in this sample: CD45RA+ positively selected. The clonotype was recovered from a man between 18 and 29 years old in good health. Some clones in this sample may be carry-over from other donors' samples. The genes are TRBV28 and TRBJ2-5; D gene ambiguous. The CDR3 coding sequence is TGTGCCAGCAGTTTAGCCCTGGGCAGACAAGAGACCCAGTACTTC. Translated, it gives CASSLALGRQETQYF.